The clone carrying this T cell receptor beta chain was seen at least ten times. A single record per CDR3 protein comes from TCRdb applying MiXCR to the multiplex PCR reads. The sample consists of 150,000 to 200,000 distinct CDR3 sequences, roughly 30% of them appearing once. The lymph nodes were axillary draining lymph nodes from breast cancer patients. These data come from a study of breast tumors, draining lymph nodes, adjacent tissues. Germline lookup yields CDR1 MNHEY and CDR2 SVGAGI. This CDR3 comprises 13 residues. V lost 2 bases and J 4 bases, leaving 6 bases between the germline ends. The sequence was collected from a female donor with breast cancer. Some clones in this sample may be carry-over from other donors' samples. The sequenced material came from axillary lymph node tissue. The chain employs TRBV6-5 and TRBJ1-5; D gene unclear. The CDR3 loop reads CASSYGLNQPQHF. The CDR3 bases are TGTGCCAGCAGTTACGGTCTTAATCAGCCCCAGCATTTT.